What follows are 31 T cell receptor beta chains derived from one specimen sequenced in a study of beta chain features in type 1 diabetes. Overall study results and limits: The study found moderately but significantly shorter TCRB CDR3s in all four CD4+ subsets of Type 1 diabetes patients.

Reverse transcription of all isolated RNA meant that expressed TCRB transcripts were sequenced. Sequencing used immunoSEQ multiplex PCR; TCRdb keeps in-frame clones, though not all of them. The sample contains 60,000 to 75,000 clones, about 50% of which appear only once. Their antigens are not known. Material: central memory CD4+ T cells from blood. These receptors all come from a man aged 30 to 45 with type 1 diabetes.

The rearrangement uses TRBV9 and TRBJ1-5, with a possible D match to TRBD1 (5 bases). CDR3 size: 14 residues. The ends were cut back, 0 bases at V and 3 bases at J, with 7 bases in the middle. Germline V gene lookup returns CDR1 SGDLS and CDR2 YYNGEE. CDR3 coding DNA: TGTGCCAGCAGCGTAGAGGGGCACAATCAGCCCCAGCATTTT. Amino acid sequence: CASSVEGHNQPQHF.

This chain joins TRBV30 and TRBJ2-2; 10 bases are shared with TRBD1. V was pared by 5 bases and J by 5 bases, with 5 bases of the junction left unmatched. The CDR3 is 14 residues long. Germline V gene lookup returns CDR1 GTSNPN and CDR2 SVGIG (reference sequence). For the CDR3, the DNA is TGTGCCTGGCGACAGGGGGCAGTAACCGGGGAGCTGTTTTTT. Translation gives CAWRQGAVTGELFF.

The rearrangement joins TRBV18 to TRBJ2-5, with 8 bases identical to TRBD1. The germline V gene encodes CDR1 KGHSH and CDR2 LQKENI. The CDR3 is 15 amino acids. V dropped 1 base and J dropped 3; count of bases not matched to a gene: 4. The CDR3 DNA reads TGTGCCAGCTCACCACGGCAACAGGGGGAAGAGACCCAGTACTTC. Translation gives CASSPRQQGEETQYF.

In its sample, this clone was seen once. The J gene is TRBJ2-7, the V gene TRBV7-8; TRBD2 matches 11 bases. V was pared by 5 bases and J by 6 bases, with 15 bases of the junction left unmatched. The CDR3 spans 17 residues. The germline V gene encodes CDR1 SGHVS and CDR2 FQNEAQ. CDR3: CASSLRGVAGGPIEQYF. The CDR3 DNA reads as TGTGCCAGCAGCCTCAGAGGGGTAGCGGGAGGGCCCATCGAGCAGTACTTC.

J is TRBJ1-3 and V is TRBV6-5; D perhaps matches TRBD1 (5 bases). Trimming left V 6 bases short and J 5 bases short, with 11 bases between. The germline gives CDR1 MNHEY, CDR2 SVGAGI. The CDR3 covers 13 residues. The CDR3 sequence is CASRAGLRNTIYF. The CDR3 DNA reads TGTGCCAGCAGAGCAGGGTTGCGAAACACCATATATTTT.

This rearrangement joins TRBV7-2 to TRBJ2-5; TRBD2 aligns across 8 bases. The end of the DNA is better explained by TRBJ2-7, so the J call may be wrong. Germline assignment: CDR1 SGHTA and CDR2 FQGNSA. CDR3 length equals 15 residues. The CDR3 spells CASSSRLATSYEQYF. DNA of the CDR3: TGTGCCAGCAGCTCGCGACTAGCGACGTCCTACGAGCAGTACTTC.

V is TRBV11-2 and J is TRBJ1-3; D is uncertain. Trimming stripped 4 bases from V and 0 bases from J, with 16 bases between. CDR3 length: 17 residues. Germline V lookup: CDR1 SGHAT, CDR2 FQNNGV. The DNA of the CDR3 is TGTGCCAGCAGCTCGCGACACAAACAAGGCTCTGGAAACACCATATATTTT. This sequence encodes CASSSRHKQGSGNTIYF.

This clone was found a few times. The chain is built from TRBV6-6 and TRBJ1-1; D is undetermined. Per the germline V gene, CDR1 is MNHNY and CDR2 is SVGAGI (reference sequence). The CDR3 runs 12 residues. V was pared by 5 bases and J by 8 bases, with 12 bases between. The CDR3 loop reads CASSVVGKEAFF. The CDR3 nucleotides read TGTGCCAGCAGTGTAGTCGGGAAAGAAGCTTTCTTT.

This clone was picked up a small number of times. J is TRBJ2-1 and V is TRBV6-1, with TRBD2 identical over 12 bases. V was clipped by 3 bases and J by 14 bases; unmatched bases: 5. Germline CDR1 is MNHNS and CDR2 is SASEGT. This CDR3 has 13 amino acids. The CDR3 DNA sequence: TGTGCCAGCAGTGAGCTAGCGGGGGGGAACGAGTTCTTC. Its translation is CASSELAGGNEFF.

The J gene is TRBJ1-2, the V gene TRBV29-1; D unclear. V was shortened by 0 bases and J by 11 bases, with 13 bases between the two germline ends. Per germline, CDR1 SQVTM and CDR2 ANQGSEA. The CDR3 has 12 residues. CDR3 protein: CSVEDRLGPYTF. CDR3 nucleotides: TGCAGCGTTGAAGATCGGCTAGGCCCATACACCTTC.

This clone was picked up a small number of times. The rearrangement uses TRBV18 and TRBJ2-1; D possibly corresponds to TRBD2 (7 bases). This CDR3 region has 17 residues. Germline CDR1 and CDR2: KGHSH and LQKENI. V lost 0 bases and J 1 base, leaving 13 bases between the germline ends. CDR3 residues: CASSPPGGPGSYNEQFF. CDR3 in DNA: TGTGCCAGCTCACCACCCGGGGGGCCCGGGTCCTACAATGAGCAGTTCTTC.

Only a few counts were recorded for this clone. The rearrangement uses TRBV30 and TRBJ2-1, with 12 bases that match TRBD2. From germline, CDR1 is GTSNPN and CDR2 SVGIG (reference sequence). The CDR3 is 14 residues long. The junction had 7 bases not matched to a gene; V was cut back by 0 bases and J by 13 bases. The CDR3 spells CAWSVPSGRGAQFF. Here the CDR3 DNA reads TGTGCCTGGAGTGTCCCTAGCGGGAGGGGAGCCCAGTTCTTC. The entire variable domain, with the rest obtained from reference TRBV30 and TRBJ2-1, is as follows: SQTIHQWPATLVQPVGSPLSLECTVEGTSNPNLYWYRQAAGRGLQLLFYSVGIGQISSEVPQNLSASRPQDRQFILSSKKLLLSDSGFYLCAWSVPSGRGAQFFGPGTRLTVL.

The J gene is TRBJ2-5, the V gene TRBV5-1, with TRBD1 identical over 12 bases. The germline CDR1 and CDR2 sequences are SGHRS and YFSETQ. This CDR3 has 16 residues. The V and J ends lost 4 bases and 3 bases, in that order; junction bases with no gene match: 7. This chain's CDR3 is CASSRSGTGGKETQYF. CDR3 nucleotides: TGCGCCAGCAGCAGATCCGGGACAGGGGGCAAAGAGACCCAGTACTTC.

V usage is TRBV30 and J usage is TRBJ1-1; 8 nucleotides line up with TRBD1. Germline-derived CDR1 and CDR2 are GTSNPN and SVGIG (reference sequence). V trimming: 2 bases; J trimming: 0 bases; junction bases outside the gene matches: 5. The CDR3 extends over 15 amino acids. This chain's CDR3 is CAWSNQGAMNTEAFF. The CDR3 DNA follows: TGTGCCTGGAGTAATCAGGGGGCGATGAACACTGAAGCTTTCTTT.

This clone was detected only a few times. The chain recombines TRBV7-6 with TRBJ2-3, with 7 bases aligning to TRBD2. The CDR3 loop spans 14 amino acids. Germline V lookup: CDR1 SGHVS, CDR2 FNYEAQ. The V and J ends lost 5 bases and 6 bases, in that order; junction bases with no gene match: 8. The CDR3 DNA follows: TGTGCCAGCAGCCCGTTGAATAGCGGGGATACGCAGTATTTT. Amino acid sequence: CASSPLNSGDTQYF.

This sequence joins TRBV6-1 and TRBJ2-3; possibly TRBD2 for D (5 bases). This CDR3 has 15 residues. CDR1 and CDR2 from the germline V gene are MNHNS and SASEGT. V lost 3 bases to trimming and J lost 1 base, with 11 bases between them. The CDR3 sequence: CASSELAAGTDTQYF. The CDR3 region has the DNA TGTGCCAGCAGTGAGCTAGCTGCGGGCACAGATACGCAGTATTTT.

This chain links TRBV30 with TRBJ1-3; no definite D call. The CDR3 consists of 12 residues. The germline V and J ends were trimmed by 2 bases and 2 bases, with 4 bases remaining between them. CDR1 and CDR2 from the germline V gene are GTSNPN and SVGIG (reference sequence). The CDR3: CAWSPTGNTIYF. CDR3 DNA: TGTGCCTGGAGTCCTACTGGAAACACCATATATTTT.

This chain uses TRBV21-1 with TRBJ1-2; the table's TRBD1 call for D was not verified on the DNA. TRBV21-1 is designated a pseudogene. This CDR3 is built from 15 residues. The CDR3 sequence is CARSKPDRGGYGYTF. CDR3 DNA sequence: TGTGCCAGGAGCAAACCTGACAGGGGCGGGTATGGCTACACCTTC.

The chain carries TRBV29-1 and TRBJ2-3, with TRBD1 matching over 10 bases. Germline lookup yields CDR1 SQVTM and CDR2 ANQGSEA. The trim removed 6 bases at V and 6 bases at J, leaving 6 bases unmatched. The CDR3 consists of 13 residues. In nucleotides, the CDR3 is TGCAGCGTGCGGGGACAGGGGCTGGATACGCAGTATTTT. Translation gives CSVRGQGLDTQYF.

The chain links TRBV11-1 to TRBJ1-2; D not resolved. CDR3 length: 13 residues. The V gene lost 5 bases and the J gene lost 7 bases, with 14 bases spanning the gap. The germline V gene encodes CDR1 SGHAT and CDR2 FQDESV (reference sequence). The CDR3 spells CASSLYQNSGYTF. The DNA for the CDR3 is TGTGCCAGCAGCCTATATCAAAATAGTGGCTACACCTTC.

The chain has TRBV7-6 and TRBJ1-4, with 7 bases identical to TRBD1. Germline V gives CDR1 SGHVS, CDR2 FNYEAQ. The trim removed 5 bases at V and 8 bases at J, leaving 2 bases unmatched. This CDR3 region has 12 residues. The CDR3 protein is CASSPDREKLFF. For the CDR3, the DNA is TGTGCCAGCAGCCCGGACAGGGAAAAACTGTTTTTT.

The table lists this clone with a few counts. The chain joins TRBV29-1 to TRBJ2-7; TRBD1 aligns across 7 bases. CDR1 is SQVTM and CDR2 is ANQGSEA in the germline V gene. CDR3 length: 13 residues. Trimming took 6 bases from V and 5 from J; bases not matched to a gene: 10. The CDR3 coding sequence is TGCAGCGTCAGGGGTCAGGGGGTCGACGAGCAGTACTTC. Amino acids: CSVRGQGVDEQYF.

The V gene is TRBV5-8, the J gene TRBJ1-1; 9 bases align to TRBD1. The CDR3 extends over 13 amino acids. The V and J ends lost 5 bases and 4 bases, in that order; junction bases with no gene match: 3. CDR1 and CDR2 (germline): SGHTS, YDEGEE. The DNA of the CDR3 is TGTGCCAGCAGGGTACAGGGGGCCACTGAAGCTTTCTTT. This codes for CASRVQGATEAFF.

This chain joins TRBV30 and TRBJ1-4, with 8 positions matching TRBD1. Germline lookup yields CDR1 GTSNPN and CDR2 SVGIG (reference sequence). V lost 6 bases and J lost 10; bases outside the gene matches: 4. The CDR3 runs to 11 residues. DNA for the CDR3: TGTGCCTGTGGGACAGGAAGAAAACTGTTTTTT. This encodes CACGTGRKLFF.

The sample holds a few counts of this clone. The V gene is TRBV13, the J gene TRBJ2-1, with TRBD2 matching 10 bases. CDR1 is PRHDT and CDR2 is FYEKMQ in the germline V gene (reference sequence). The CDR3 runs 16 residues. The trim removed 1 base at V and 4 bases at J, leaving 4 bases unmatched. The CDR3 spells CASSLVLAGAYNEQFF. The CDR3 DNA follows: TGTGCCAGCAGCTTAGTCCTAGCGGGAGCATACAATGAGCAGTTCTTC.

The V gene is TRBV6-1, the J gene TRBJ1-2, with 7 bases that match TRBD1. Germline lookup yields CDR1 MNHNS and CDR2 SASEGT. The ends lost 7 bases at V and 6 bases at J; junction bases unmatched: 14. The CDR3 covers 15 residues. The chain's CDR3 is CASTRGGRVNDGYTF. The CDR3 coding sequence is TGTGCCAGCACTAGAGGGGGCAGGGTGAACGATGGCTACACCTTC.

This clone has more than one count but fewer than ten. The rearrangement uses TRBV5-6 and TRBJ2-7; 12 positions agree with TRBD1. The CDR3 has 19 residues. Germline values: CDR1 SGHDT, CDR2 YYEEEE. J lost 0 bases, V lost 0 bases, and 10 bases had no gene match. CDR3 sequence (DNA): TGTGCCAGCAGCTTGGCCCCGGGGACAGGGGGCACGAGCTCCTACGAGCAGTACTTC. Translated: CASSLAPGTGGTSSYEQYF.

The genes are TRBV18 and TRBJ2-1; TRBD2 might be the D (6 bases). CDR3 length equals 15 residues. The germline V gene has CDR1 KGHSH and CDR2 LQKENI. V was shortened by 6 bases and J by 1 base, with 13 bases between the two germline ends. This chain's CDR3 is CASSLGRGSYNEQFF. Written as DNA, the CDR3 is TGTGCCAGCTCCCTCGGTCGGGGGTCCTACAATGAGCAGTTCTTC.

In its sample, this clone is medium-sized. This sample also contains other DNA sequences that code for the same CDR3. The chain uses TRBV18 and TRBJ2-7; the match to TRBD2 covers 8 bases. This CDR3 region has 15 residues. Trimming took 3 bases from V and 0 from J; bases not matched to a gene: 4. CDR1 KGHSH and CDR2 LQKENI come from the germline V gene. CDR3 in DNA: TGTGCCAGCTCACCCACTAGCGGCAGCTCCTACGAGCAGTACTTC. Protein product: CASSPTSGSSYEQYF.

The chain has TRBV5-4 and TRBJ1-1, with TRBD1 matching over 7 bases. The CDR3 extends over 15 amino acids. Germline trimming cut 6 bases from V and 4 bases from J; bases unmatched to any gene: 12. Germline-derived CDR1 and CDR2 are SGHNT and YYREEE (reference sequence). In DNA form, the CDR3 reads TGTGCCAGCATTAGGAACCGGCAGGGGGGCACTGAAGCTTTCTTT. It specifies CASIRNRQGGTEAFF.

The J gene is TRBJ1-2, the V gene TRBV5-1; 7 bases agree with TRBD1. Per the germline V gene, CDR1 is SGHRS and CDR2 is YFSETQ. Unmatched junction bases numbered 11, after V lost 5 bases and J lost 13 bases. The CDR3 contains 12 residues. CDR3 nucleotides: TGCGCCAGCAGAACGGGACAGAACGAACCCACCTTC. Translating it yields CASRTGQNEPTF.